The TCR beta chain under discussion was sequenced for a study of human T cells and chemical hapten exposure. Trimming left V 6 bases short and J 16 bases short, with 22 bases between. The CDR3 spans 13 residues. Germline values: CDR1 SGHDN, CDR2 FVKESK. The time point was: patch test 2, 6 weeks after DPC sensitization. Treatment specified: therapeutic diphenylcyclopropenone sensitization with weekly scalp DPC. TCRdb passed the RACE reads through MiXCR, listing each CDR3 protein once. Of tens of thousands of distinct CDR3 sequences listed, roughly 10% were seen once; the top ten hold 2% to 2.5%. This clonotype has a count of ten or more.

Sequencing was performed on whole blood, taken in connection with sensitization to the hapten diphenylcyclopropenone (DPC). The receptor was isolated from a woman between 25 and 40 years old with alopecia areata. Some clones in this sample may be carry-over from other donors' samples. V usage is TRBV14 and J usage is TRBJ2-1; TRBD1 might be the D (6 bases). The CDR3 sequence: CASSLRGTRESFF. The CDR3, as DNA: TGTGCCAGCAGTTTAAGGGGGACGCGTGAAAGTTTCTTC.